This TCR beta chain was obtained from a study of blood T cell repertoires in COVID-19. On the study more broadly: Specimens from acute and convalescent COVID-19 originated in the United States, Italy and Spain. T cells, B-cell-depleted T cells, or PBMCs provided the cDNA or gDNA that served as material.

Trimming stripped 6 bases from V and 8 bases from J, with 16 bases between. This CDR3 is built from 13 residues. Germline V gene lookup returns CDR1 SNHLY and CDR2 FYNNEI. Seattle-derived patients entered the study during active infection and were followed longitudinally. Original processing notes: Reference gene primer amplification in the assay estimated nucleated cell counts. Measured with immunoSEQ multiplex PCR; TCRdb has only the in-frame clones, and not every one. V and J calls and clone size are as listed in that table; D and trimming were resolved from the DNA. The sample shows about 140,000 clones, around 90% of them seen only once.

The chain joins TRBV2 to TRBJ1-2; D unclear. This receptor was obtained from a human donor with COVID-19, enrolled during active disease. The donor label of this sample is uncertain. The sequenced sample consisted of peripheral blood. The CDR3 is CASRTAGIGGYTF. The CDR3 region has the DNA TGTGCCAGCAGGACGGCGGGGATTGGCGGCTACACCTTC.